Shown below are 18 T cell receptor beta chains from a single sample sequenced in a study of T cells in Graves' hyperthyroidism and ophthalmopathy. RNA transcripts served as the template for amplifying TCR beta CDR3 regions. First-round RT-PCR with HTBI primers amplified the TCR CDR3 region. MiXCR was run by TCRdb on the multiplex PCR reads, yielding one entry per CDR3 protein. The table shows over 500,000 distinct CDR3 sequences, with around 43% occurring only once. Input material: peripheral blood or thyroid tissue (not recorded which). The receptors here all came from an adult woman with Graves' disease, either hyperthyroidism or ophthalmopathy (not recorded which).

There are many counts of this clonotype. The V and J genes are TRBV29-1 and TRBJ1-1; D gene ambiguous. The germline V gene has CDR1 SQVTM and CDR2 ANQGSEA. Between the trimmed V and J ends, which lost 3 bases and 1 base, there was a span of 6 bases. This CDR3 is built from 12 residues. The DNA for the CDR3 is TGCAGCGTTGACCGGGGGAACACTGAAGCTTTCTTT. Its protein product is CSVDRGNTEAFF.

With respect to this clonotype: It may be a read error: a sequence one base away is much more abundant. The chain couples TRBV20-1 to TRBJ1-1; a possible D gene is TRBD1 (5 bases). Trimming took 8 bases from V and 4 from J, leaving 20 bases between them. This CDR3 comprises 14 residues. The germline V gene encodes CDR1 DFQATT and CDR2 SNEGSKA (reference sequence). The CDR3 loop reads CSTPEGLGFTEAFF. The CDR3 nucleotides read TGCAGTACCCCGGAGGGGCTCGGTTTCACTGAAGCTTTCTTT.

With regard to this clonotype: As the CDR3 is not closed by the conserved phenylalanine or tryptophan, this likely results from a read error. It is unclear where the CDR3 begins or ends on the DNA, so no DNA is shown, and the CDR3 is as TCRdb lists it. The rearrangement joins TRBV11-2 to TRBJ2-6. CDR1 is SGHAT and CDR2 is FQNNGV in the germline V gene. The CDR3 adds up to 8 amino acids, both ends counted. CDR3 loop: CASSFTTS.

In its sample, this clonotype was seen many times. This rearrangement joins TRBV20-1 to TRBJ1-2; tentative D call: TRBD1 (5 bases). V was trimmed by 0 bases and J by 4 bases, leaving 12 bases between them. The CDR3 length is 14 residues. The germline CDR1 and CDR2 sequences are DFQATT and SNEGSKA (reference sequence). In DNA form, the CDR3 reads TGCAGTGCTAGAGATTCGGGGCGCAGCTATGGCTACACCTTC. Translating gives CSARDSGRSYGYTF.

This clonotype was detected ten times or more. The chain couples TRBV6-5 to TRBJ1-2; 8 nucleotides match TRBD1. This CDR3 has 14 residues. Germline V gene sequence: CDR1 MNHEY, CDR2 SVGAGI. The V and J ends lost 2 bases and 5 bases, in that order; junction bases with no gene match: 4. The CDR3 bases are TGTGCCAGCAGTTACACCCGACAGGGGTATGGCTACACCTTC. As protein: CASSYTRQGYGYTF.

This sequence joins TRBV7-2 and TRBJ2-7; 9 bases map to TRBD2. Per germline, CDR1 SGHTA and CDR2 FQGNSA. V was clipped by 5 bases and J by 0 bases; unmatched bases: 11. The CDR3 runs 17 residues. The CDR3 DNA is TGTGCCAGCAGCGGGGCGGGTAGCGGGAGCGTCTCCTACGAGCAGTACTTC. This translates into CASSGAGSGSVSYEQYF.

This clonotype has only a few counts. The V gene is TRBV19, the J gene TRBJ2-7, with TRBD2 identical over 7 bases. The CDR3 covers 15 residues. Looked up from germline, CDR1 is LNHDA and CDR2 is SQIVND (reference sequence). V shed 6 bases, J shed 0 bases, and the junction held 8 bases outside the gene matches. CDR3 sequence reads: CASRNGERGSYEQYF. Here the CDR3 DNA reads TGTGCCAGTAGGAATGGGGAGCGGGGCTCCTACGAGCAGTACTTC.

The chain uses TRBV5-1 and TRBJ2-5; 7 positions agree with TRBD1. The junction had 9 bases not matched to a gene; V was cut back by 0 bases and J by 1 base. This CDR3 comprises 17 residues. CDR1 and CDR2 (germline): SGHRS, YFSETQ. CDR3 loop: CASSLGPRTGLQETQYF. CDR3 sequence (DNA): TGCGCCAGCAGCTTGGGTCCCAGGACAGGTCTCCAAGAGACCCAGTACTTC.

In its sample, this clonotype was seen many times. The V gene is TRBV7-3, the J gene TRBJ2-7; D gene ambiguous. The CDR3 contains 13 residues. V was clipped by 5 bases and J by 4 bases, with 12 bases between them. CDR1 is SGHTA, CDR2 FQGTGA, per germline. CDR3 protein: CASSPSPGYEQYF. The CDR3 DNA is TGTGCCAGCAGCCCATCGCCAGGTTACGAGCAGTACTTC.

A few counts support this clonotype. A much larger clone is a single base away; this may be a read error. The CDR3 nucleotides read TGTGCCAGCAGTTTTAGCGAGAGGGCCTCCGAGCAGTACTTC. It specifies CASSFSERASEQYF. The chain employs TRBV7-9 and TRBJ2-7; D perhaps matches TRBD2 (5 bases). This CDR3 is built from 14 residues. Per germline, CDR1 SEHNR and CDR2 FQNEAQ (reference sequence). V gave up 6 bases and J gave up 6 bases, with 18 bases separating them.

The CDR3 here is CASAGTGGSETQYF. CDR3 bases: TGTGCCAGCGCCGGGACAGGGGGGTCTGAGACCCAGTACTTC. The chain uses TRBV28 and TRBJ2-5; TRBD1 agrees at 11 bases. Germline V gene data show CDR1 as MDHEN and CDR2 as SYDVKM. Trimming took 8 bases from V and 5 from J; bases not matched to a gene: 7. The CDR3 length is 14 residues.

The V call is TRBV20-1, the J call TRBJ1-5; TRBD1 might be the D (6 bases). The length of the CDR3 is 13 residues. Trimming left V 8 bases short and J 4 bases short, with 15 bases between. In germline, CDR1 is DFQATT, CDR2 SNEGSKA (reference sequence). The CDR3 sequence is CSNTGTNNQPQHF. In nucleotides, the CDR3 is TGCAGTAACACCGGGACAAATAATCAGCCCCAGCATTTT.

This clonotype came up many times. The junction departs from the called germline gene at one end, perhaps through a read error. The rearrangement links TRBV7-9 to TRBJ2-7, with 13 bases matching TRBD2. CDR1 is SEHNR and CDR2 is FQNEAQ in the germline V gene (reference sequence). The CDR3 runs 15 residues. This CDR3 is CASSLGTSGTYEQYF. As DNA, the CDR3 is TGCGCCAGCAGCCTCGGGACTAGCGGGACCTACGAGCAGTACTTC.

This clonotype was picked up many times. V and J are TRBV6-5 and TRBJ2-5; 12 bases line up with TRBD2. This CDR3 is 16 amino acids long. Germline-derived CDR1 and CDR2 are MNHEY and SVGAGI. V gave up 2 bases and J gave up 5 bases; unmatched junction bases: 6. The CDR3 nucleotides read TGTGCCAGCAGTTACCGGGCTAGCGGGAGGGGGGAGACCCAGTACTTC. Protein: CASSYRASGRGETQYF.

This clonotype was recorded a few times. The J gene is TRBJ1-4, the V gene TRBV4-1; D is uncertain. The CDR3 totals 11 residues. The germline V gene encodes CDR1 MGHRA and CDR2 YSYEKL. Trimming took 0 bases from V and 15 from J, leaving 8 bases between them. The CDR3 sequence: CASSQDRTVFF. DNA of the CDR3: TGCGCCAGCAGCCAAGATCGGACGGTGTTTTTT.

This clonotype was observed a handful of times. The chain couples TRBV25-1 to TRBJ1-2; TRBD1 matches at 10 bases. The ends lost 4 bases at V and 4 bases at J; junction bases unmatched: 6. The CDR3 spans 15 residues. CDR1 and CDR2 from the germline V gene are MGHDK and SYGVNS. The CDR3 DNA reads TGTGCCAGCAGTGGCGAGACAGGGGGCTCCTATGGCTACACCTTC. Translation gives CASSGETGGSYGYTF.

In DNA, the CDR3 is TGTGCCAGCAGCGACGGGACGGCCTCTAACTATGGCTACACCTTC. It is translated as CASSDGTASNYGYTF. J is TRBJ1-2 and V is TRBV7-6; D possibly corresponds to TRBD1 (5 bases). CDR1 and CDR2 from the germline V gene are SGHVS and FNYEAQ. This CDR3 is 15 amino acids long. The V end lost 5 bases, the J end lost 0 bases, and 13 bases lay between the germline ends.

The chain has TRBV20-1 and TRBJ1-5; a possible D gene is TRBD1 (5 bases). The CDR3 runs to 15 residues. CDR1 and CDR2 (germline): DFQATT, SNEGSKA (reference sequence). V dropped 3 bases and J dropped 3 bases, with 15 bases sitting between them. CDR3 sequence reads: CSASLGRGTNQPQHF. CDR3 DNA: TGCAGTGCTAGTCTTGGGCGGGGGACCAATCAGCCCCAGCATTTT.